The 15 T cell receptor beta chains reported below all come from one sample, sequenced in a study of spatial heterogeneity in lung cancer (dated by TCRdb to between 2017 and 2020). Per the publication, the time point label means: sample taken at primary tumor resection. Without any cell sorting, TCR sequencing was performed on whole RNA extracted either from tumor and nontumor lung tissue or from cryopreserved PBMC samples. Library prep was done by 5' RACE. Sequenced using a NextSeq 500. TCRdb handled the public reads itself, with Q25 trimming in fastp and clone calling in MiXCR, and kept productive beta chains. Every distinct CDR3 protein forms one entry, paired with its most common genes and DNA. This sample gives 95,000 or so distinct CDR3 sequences in total; under 9% of them show up just once. 6.5% to 8.5% of the sample is taken by the ten largest. Source: PBMCs, taken at surgery. These receptors were collected from a male donor with early-stage non-small cell lung cancer.

This clonotype was detected only a few times. The rearrangement uses TRBV7-8 and TRBJ2-7; TRBD1 is a possible D gene (6 bases). The CDR3 runs to 14 residues. Trimming took off 5 bases at V and 0 bases at J, with 11 bases between the two ends. Germline CDR1 reads SGHVS; CDR2 reads FQNEAQ. The CDR3, as DNA: TGTGCCAGCAGCGTAGTGACAGGCTCCTACGAGCAGTACTTC. As protein: CASSVVTGSYEQYF.

This clonotype was observed a handful of times. This sequence joins TRBV12-3 or TRBV12-4 and TRBJ2-3; D unresolved. The length of the CDR3 is 16 residues. V was shortened by 0 bases and J by 1 base, with 11 bases between the two germline ends. CDR3 coding DNA: TGTGCCAGCAGTTTAGCGCTTGGCTCCGGCACAGATACGCAGTATTTT. Protein product: CASSLALGSGTDTQYF.

Only a few counts were recorded for this clonotype. The genes are TRBV2 and TRBJ2-7; 7 nucleotides align to TRBD1. CDR3 length equals 15 residues. Per the germline V gene, CDR1 is SNHLY and CDR2 is FYNNEI. J gave up 2 bases and V 5 bases, and 9 bases lay outside the gene matches. CDR3 sequence reads: CASSKGQEPPYEQYF. CDR3 nucleotide sequence: TGTGCCAGCAGTAAAGGACAGGAGCCCCCCTACGAGCAGTACTTC.

V gene TRBV5-1 combines with J gene TRBJ2-1; 7 positions agree with TRBD2. The CDR3 covers 15 residues. J lost 5 bases, V lost 2 bases, and 7 bases had no gene match. The germline V gene encodes CDR1 SGHRS and CDR2 YFSETQ. CDR3 region: CASSLPSGNHNEQFF. Written as DNA, the CDR3 is TGCGCCAGCAGCTTACCCAGCGGGAATCACAATGAGCAGTTCTTC.

The chain combines TRBV7-2 with TRBJ1-5; possibly TRBD1 for D (6 bases). Germline CDR1 reads SGHTA; CDR2 reads FQGNSA. The CDR3 is 17 residues long. V lost 4 bases and J lost 0, with 16 bases in between. The CDR3 here is CASSSERGVNSNQPQHF. For the CDR3, the DNA is TGTGCCAGCAGCTCCGAAAGGGGGGTGAATAGCAATCAGCCCCAGCATTTT.

The chain recombines TRBV11-2 with TRBJ1-3; D is ambiguous. This CDR3 has 16 residues. CDR1 SGHAT and CDR2 FQNNGV come from the germline V gene. V was cut by 2 bases and J by 0 bases, with 11 bases left in between. DNA for the CDR3: TGTGCCAGCAGCTTATGGGAGGGTTACTCTGGAAACACCATATATTTT. Its protein is CASSLWEGYSGNTIYF.

The CDR3 protein is CSARRADEQFF. CDR3 bases: TGCAGTGCTAGGAGAGCGGATGAGCAGTTCTTC. J is TRBJ2-1 and V is TRBV20-1; D is possibly TRBD2 (5 bases). CDR1 is DFQATT, CDR2 SNEGSKA, per germline (reference sequence). The CDR3 consists of 11 residues. Trimming removed 3 bases at V and 8 bases at J, with 8 bases between.

The chain uses TRBV9 and TRBJ2-3, with 13 bases matching TRBD2. The CDR3 totals 17 residues. The V and J ends lost 3 bases and 0 bases, in that order; junction bases with no gene match: 4. From germline, CDR1 is SGDLS and CDR2 YYNGEE. The CDR3 DNA is TGTGCCAGCAGCGCGACTAGCGGGGGGCTTAGCACAGATACGCAGTATTTT. Its translation is CASSATSGGLSTDTQYF. The whole variable domain, filled in from reference TRBV9 and TRBJ2-3, reads DSGVTQTPKHLITATGQRVTLRCSPRSGDLSVYWYQQSLDQGLQFLIQYYNGEERAKGNILERFSAQQFPDLHSELNLSSLELGDSALYFCASSATSGGLSTDTQYFGPGTRLTVL.

This chain connects TRBV27 to TRBJ2-7; D gene uncertain. Germline CDR1 and CDR2: MNHEY and SMNVEV (reference sequence). The CDR3 spans 14 residues. V lost 3 bases to trimming and J lost 3 bases, with 12 bases between them. The CDR3 nucleotides are TGTGCCAGCAGTTTCCGGCCTTCCGACTACGAGCAGTACTTC. Encoded protein: CASSFRPSDYEQYF.

The sample holds a few counts of this clonotype. The chain's CDR3 is CASSLFASGSSGELFF. The CDR3 bases are TGTGCCAGCAGCTTATTTGCTAGCGGGAGCTCCGGGGAGCTGTTTTTT. V and J are TRBV7-4 and TRBJ2-2; TRBD2 matches 10 bases. The CDR3 is 16 amino acids. Germline CDR1 reads SGHVT; CDR2 reads SQSDAQ. Trimming removed 2 bases from V and 6 bases from J; junction bases left unmatched: 6.

This clonotype was seen at least ten times. V gene TRBV7-2 combines with J gene TRBJ2-3, with a weak D call TRBD2 (5 bases). V shed 6 bases and J shed 2 bases, with 12 bases lying between them. Germline CDR1 and CDR2: SGHTA and FQGNSA. The CDR3 length is 14 residues. The DNA of the CDR3 is TGTGCCAGCAGACTAGGGCTTAACACAGATACGCAGTATTTT. As protein: CASRLGLNTDTQYF.

This clonotype was recorded many times. This chain links TRBV5-1 with TRBJ2-1, with a tentative D call TRBD2 (6 bases). Germline V gene data show CDR1 as SGHRS and CDR2 as YFSETQ. Trimming removed 0 bases from V and 6 bases from J, with 13 bases in between. The CDR3 has 15 residues. In DNA, the CDR3 is TGCGCCAGCAGCTTGGATCCGGGAGTCGGCAATGAGCAGTTCTTC. Translated: CASSLDPGVGNEQFF.

The sample holds many counts of this clonotype. The rearrangement uses TRBV20-1 and TRBJ1-1; 7 bases are shared with TRBD1. V gave up 5 bases and J gave up 5 bases; unmatched junction bases: 5. The CDR3 loop spans 12 amino acids. Germline V gene lookup returns CDR1 DFQATT and CDR2 SNEGSKA (reference sequence). CDR3 DNA sequence: TGCAGTGCTGCGACAGGGACGACTGAAGCTTTCTTT. Encoded protein: CSAATGTTEAFF.

The V gene is TRBV10-3, the J gene TRBJ2-1, with D uncertain. The V end was cut by 7 bases, the J end by 6 bases, with 7 bases between. The CDR3 length is 11 residues. The germline V gene encodes CDR1 ENHRY and CDR2 SYGVKD. This CDR3 is CAIKALNEQFF. CDR3 nucleotides: TGTGCCATCAAAGCCCTCAATGAGCAGTTCTTC.

The chain recombines TRBV11-2 with TRBJ1-2, with TRBD1 matching 7 bases. With V trimmed by 0 bases and J by 7 bases, 2 bases remained unmatched. Germline CDR1 and CDR2: SGHAT and FQNNGV. The CDR3 loop spans 13 amino acids. Here the CDR3 reads CASSLDRGSGYTF. As DNA, the CDR3 is TGTGCCAGCAGCTTAGACAGGGGGTCTGGCTACACCTTC.